These 5 T cell receptor beta chains were all obtained from the same sample, sequenced in a study of lymphopenia after photon versus proton radiotherapy. Libraries were prepared by immunoSEQ multiplex PCR; TCRdb keeps only in-frame clonotypes and omits some of them. This sample carries about 70,000 clones, under 95% of them seen once, and the ten largest clones take about 2.2%. Source: peripheral blood, taken from a patient treated with photon-based radiotherapy. The receptor set was obtained from a middle-aged woman with cholangiocarcinoma.

This rearrangement joins TRBV4-1 to TRBJ2-1; D call uncertain. CDR1 is MGHRA, CDR2 YSYEKL, per germline. This CDR3 has 16 residues. Trimming cost V 1 base and J 4 bases, with 14 bases left between them. CDR3 residues: CASSQGLIFPYNEQFF. The CDR3, as DNA: TGCGCCAGCAGCCAAGGATTGATCTTCCCATACAATGAGCAGTTCTTC.

The J gene is TRBJ2-2, the V gene TRBV6-5, with 8 nucleotides matching TRBD1. Germline V CDR1 and CDR2: MNHEY, SVGAGI. The CDR3 covers 16 residues. With 0 bases clipped from V and 5 bases from J, the junction kept 5 bases outside the gene matches. The CDR3, as DNA: TGTGCCAGCAGTTACTCGACAGGGGTTGGGACCGGGGAGCTGTTTTTT. As protein: CASSYSTGVGTGELFF.

The gene calls are TRBV4-1 and TRBJ1-1, with TRBD1 identical over 7 bases. Germline CDR1 MGHRA, CDR2 YSYEKL. Unmatched junction bases numbered 6, after V lost 4 bases and J lost 1 base. There are 15 residues in the CDR3. The CDR3 here is CASSLTDRTNTEAFF. The DNA for the CDR3 is TGCGCCAGCAGCCTCACGGACAGGACGAACACTGAAGCTTTCTTT.

The chain joins TRBV7-9 to TRBJ2-1; D is undetermined. V dropped 4 bases and J dropped 10 bases, with 11 bases sitting between them. CDR1 and CDR2 (germline): SEHNR, FQNEAQ (reference sequence). The CDR3 spans 12 residues. The CDR3 loop reads CASSSSIGEQFF. The CDR3 region has the DNA TGTGCCAGCAGCTCATCTATAGGCGAGCAGTTCTTC.

The gene calls are TRBV28 and TRBJ2-1; the match to TRBD1 covers 8 bases. J gave up 9 bases and V 5 bases, and 6 bases lay outside the gene matches. This CDR3 is built from 13 residues. Germline V gene data show CDR1 as MDHEN and CDR2 as SYDVKM. The chain's CDR3 is CASSIKQGGEQFF. Here the CDR3 DNA reads TGTGCCAGCAGTATAAAACAGGGGGGTGAGCAGTTCTTC.